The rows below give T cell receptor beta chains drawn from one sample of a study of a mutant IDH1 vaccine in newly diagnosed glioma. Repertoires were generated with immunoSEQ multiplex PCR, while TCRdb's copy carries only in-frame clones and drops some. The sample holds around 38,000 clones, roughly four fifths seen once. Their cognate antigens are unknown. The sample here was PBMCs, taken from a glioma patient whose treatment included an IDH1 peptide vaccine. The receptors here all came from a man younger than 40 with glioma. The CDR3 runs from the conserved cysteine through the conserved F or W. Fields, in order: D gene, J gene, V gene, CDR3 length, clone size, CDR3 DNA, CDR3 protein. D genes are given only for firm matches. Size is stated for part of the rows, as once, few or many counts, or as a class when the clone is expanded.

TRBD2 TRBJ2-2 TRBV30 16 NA TGTGCCTGGGTCCGACTAGCGGGGGCTTCGACCGGGGAGCTGTTTTTT CAWVRLAGASTGELFF
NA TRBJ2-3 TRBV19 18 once TGTGCCAGTAGCCCAGACCCAGGGACATTCGTCGGCACAGATACGCAGTATTTT CASSPDPGTFVGTDTQYF
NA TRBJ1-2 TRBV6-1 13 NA TGTGCCAGCAGTAGGGACACCAACTATGGCTACACCTTC CASSRDTNYGYTF
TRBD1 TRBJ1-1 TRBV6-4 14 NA TGTGCCAGCAGTCCGGACAGGGTGAACACTGAAGCTTTCTTT CASSPDRVNTEAFF
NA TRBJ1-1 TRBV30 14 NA TGTGCCTGGAGTGCCGGCACGGGAGGCACTGAAGCTTTCTTT CAWSAGTGGTEAFF
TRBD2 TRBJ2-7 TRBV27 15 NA TGTGCCAGCAGGTTGACTAGCGGGACCACTTACGAGCAGTACTTC CASRLTSGTTYEQYF
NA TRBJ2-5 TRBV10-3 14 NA TGTGCCACCAGCCAACTGACAGCCAGTGAGACCCAGTACTTC CATSQLTASETQYF
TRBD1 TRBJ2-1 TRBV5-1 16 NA TGCGCCAGCAGCTTGGGGGCCGGGACAGGAGACAATGAGCAGTTCTTC CASSLGAGTGDNEQFF
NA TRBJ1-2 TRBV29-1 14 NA TGCAGCGTGGACCTCGGGCGGAGAACCTATGGCTACACCTTC CSVDLGRRTYGYTF
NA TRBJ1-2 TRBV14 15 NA TGTGCCAGCAGCTTAGGGGACCCCCTCCTCTATGGCTACACCTTC CASSLGDPLLYGYTF
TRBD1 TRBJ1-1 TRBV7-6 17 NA TGTGCCAGCAGCTTAAGGTATAGGGAGACAGGGATAGATGAAGCTTTCTTT CASSLRYRETGIDEAFF
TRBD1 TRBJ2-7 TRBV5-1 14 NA TGCGCCAGCGGACCCGGGACAGGGCCCCACGAGCAGTACTTC CASGPGTGPHEQYF
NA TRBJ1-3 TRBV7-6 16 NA TGTGCCAGCAGTATCCCGGACGGCGGCTCTGGAAACACCATATATTTT CASSIPDGGSGNTIYF
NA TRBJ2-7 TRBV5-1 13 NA TGCGCCAGCGGACAGAGTGCGGAAGACGAGCAGTACTTC CASGQSAEDEQYF
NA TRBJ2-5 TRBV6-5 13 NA TGTGCCAGCAGTTACTCAGGGTTGGAGACCCAGTACTTC CASSYSGLETQYF
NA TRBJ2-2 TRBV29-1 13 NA TGCAGCGCCCAGGACGGGGAAACCGGGGAGCTGTTTTTT CSAQDGETGELFF
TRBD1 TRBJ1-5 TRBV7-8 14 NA TGTGCCAGCAGCTTGGACAGGGCCAATCAGCCCCAGCATTTT CASSLDRANQPQHF
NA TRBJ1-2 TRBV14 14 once TGTGCCAGCAGCCAATCGGGGGGCGGCTATGGCTACACCTTC CASSQSGGGYGYTF
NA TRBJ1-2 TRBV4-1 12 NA TGCGCCAGCAGCCAAGATTCACAGCAGGGCACCTTC CASSQDSQQGTF
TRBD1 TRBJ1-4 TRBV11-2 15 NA TGTGCCAGCAGCTTACAGGGGGCGTATAATGAAAAACTGTTTTTT CASSLQGAYNEKLFF
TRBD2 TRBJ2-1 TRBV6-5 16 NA TGTGCCAGCAGTTACTGGGGAGGGCCGGCCTACAATGAGCAGTTCTTC CASSYWGGPAYNEQFF
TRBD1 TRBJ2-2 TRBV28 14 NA TGTGCCAGCAGCCCTACAGGGGGCACCGGGGAGCTGTTTTTT CASSPTGGTGELFF
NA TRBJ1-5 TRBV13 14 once TGTGCCAGCAGCTTAGGACAGGGCGTTCAGCCCCAGCATTTT CASSLGQGVQPQHF
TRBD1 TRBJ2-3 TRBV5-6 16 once TGTGCCAGCAGCTCGCCCGACAGGGTTAGCACAGATACGCAGTATTTT CASSSPDRVSTDTQYF
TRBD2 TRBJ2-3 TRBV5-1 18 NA TGCGCCAGCAGCTTGGAAGGGACTAGCGGATATAGCACAGATACGCAGTATTTT CASSLEGTSGYSTDTQYF
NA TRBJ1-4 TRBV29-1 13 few TGCAGCGTTGCAGGGCAGGGGAATGAAAAACTGTTTTTT CSVAGQGNEKLFF
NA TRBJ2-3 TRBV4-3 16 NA TGCGCCAGCAGCCAAGAGTTGGGAGCCTACACAGATACGCAGTATTTT CASSQELGAYTDTQYF
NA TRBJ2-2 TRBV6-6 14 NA TGTGCCAGCAGTTACGGGCGGAACACCGGGGAGCTGTTTTTT CASSYGRNTGELFF
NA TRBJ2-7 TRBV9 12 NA TGTGCCAGCAGCGTCACAGGGTTGGAGCAGTACTTC CASSVTGLEQYF
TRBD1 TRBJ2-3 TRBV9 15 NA TGTGCCAGCAGCGTAGAGACAGGGAGATTAGATACGCAGTATTTT CASSVETGRLDTQYF
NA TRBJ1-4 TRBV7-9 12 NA TGTGCCAGCAGCTTAGGACAGGTTGAACTGTTTTTT CASSLGQVELFF
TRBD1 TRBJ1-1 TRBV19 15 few TGTGCCAGTAGTATTGCGGACAGGGGCCTGGATGAAGCTTTCTTT CASSIADRGLDEAFF
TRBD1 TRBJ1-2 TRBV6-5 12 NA TGTGCCAGCGCGACAGGGTTGTATGGCTACACCTTC CASATGLYGYTF
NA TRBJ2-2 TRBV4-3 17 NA TGCGCCAGCAGCCAGGGGGAAGGGCGGGGTCTCAGGGGGGAGCTGTTTTTT CASSQGEGRGLRGELFF
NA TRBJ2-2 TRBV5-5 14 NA TGTGCCAGCTCCCTGCGGCGTAACACCGGGGAGCTGTTTTTT CASSLRRNTGELFF
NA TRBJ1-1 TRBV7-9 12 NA TGTGCCAGCAGCCCCACGAGGACTGAAGCTTTCTTT CASSPTRTEAFF
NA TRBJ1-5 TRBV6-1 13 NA TGTGCCAGCAGTGGGGACAGCAATCAGCCCCAGCATTTT CASSGDSNQPQHF
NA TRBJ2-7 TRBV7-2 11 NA TGTGCCAGCAGCTTAGACCACGAGCAGTACTTC CASSLDHEQYF
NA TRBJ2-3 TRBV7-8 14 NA TGTGCCAGCAGACCCTCTGGGGGTTCGGATACGCAGTATTTT CASRPSGGSDTQYF
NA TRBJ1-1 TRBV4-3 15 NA TGCGCCAGCAGCCAAGATCAGGCAGGTTCACTGTTTAGTTTCTTT CASSQDQAGSLFSFF
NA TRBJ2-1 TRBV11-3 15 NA TGTGCCAGCAGCTTAAACGGGGTTATCGACAATGAGCAGTTCTTC CASSLNGVIDNEQFF
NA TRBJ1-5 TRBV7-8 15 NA TGTGCCAGCAGCCCCCGACAGTTTAGCAATCAGCCCCAGCATTTT CASSPRQFSNQPQHF
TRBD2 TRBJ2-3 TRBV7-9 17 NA TGTGCCAGCAGCTTTGGGGTGGCGGGGGGGCTATCAGATACGCAGTATTTT CASSFGVAGGLSDTQYF
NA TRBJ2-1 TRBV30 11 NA TGTGCCTGGATAAGGGCTACTGAGCAGTTCTTC CAWIRATEQFF
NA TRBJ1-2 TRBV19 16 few TGTGCCAGTAGTGGAACCGGGACACCAATCAACTATGGCTACACCTTC CASSGTGTPINYGYTF
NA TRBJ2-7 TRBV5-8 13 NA TGTGCCAGCAGCTTGGACGGAACCTACGAGCAGTACTTC CASSLDGTYEQYF
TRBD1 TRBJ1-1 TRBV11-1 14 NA TGTGCCAGCAGCTTAGCACCGGGACAGTTTGAAGCTTTCTTT CASSLAPGQFEAFF